This T cell receptor (beta chain) was recorded in a study of T-cell memory formation after mild COVID-19 (dated by TCRdb to 2020 to 2023). Study-level background: Most TCR sequence clusters were specific to one of the two donors. T-cell clones expanding and contracting after mild COVID-19 in a couple of donors were tracked by longitudinal TCRalpha and TCRbeta repertoire sequencing. Two young, previously healthy adult volunteers, one female and one male, were included in the cohort. What the work shows at the level of the full study, not this receptor alone: Contracting CD4+ clones were located mainly in the CM and EM memory subsets, whereas CD8+ clones were found to be enriched in EMRA. Only a couple of mild cases were covered by the study, and larger cohorts that include severe cases with pre-infection samples were considered necessary. Some responding clones were detected in pre-infection memory, which suggested that pre-existing cross-reactive memory T cells had joined the SARS-CoV-2 response. The second-wave clones that peaked on day 37 were not confirmed to be SARS-CoV-2 specific. Clones contracting from day 15 to 85 had balanced CD4/CD8 phenotypes, while a second wave expanding from day 15 to 37 was biased towards CD4+.

Turning to this clonotype: Its specific antigen is unknown. It has no much larger one-base neighbor in the sample; base qualities were not kept.

PBMCs were isolated by Ficoll-Paque density gradient centrifugation. Data came from an Illumina NovaSeq 6000. TCRalpha and TCRbeta cDNA libraries were constructed by 5'RACE with constant-segment primers, with sample barcodes and unique molecular identifiers being introduced. RNA was extracted from every sample with Trizol reagent. Amplification of the libraries took two PCR steps, and the second step added a second sample barcode plus Illumina TruSeq adapters. Sequencing of the libraries was done on an Illumina NovaSeq, producing 2 x 150 bp paired-end reads. On the authors' methods: With migec v1.2.7, reads were demultiplexed and then collapsed into UMI-guided consensus sequences. Using mixcr v2.1.11, UMI consensuses were aligned to TRA and TRB V and J templates and then assembled into clonotypes. Clonotypes were classified as expanded or contracted when called significant by both edgeR and NoisET, with noise models trained on biological replicates. For edgeR calls, a false discovery rate-adjusted p below 0.01 and a log2 fold-change threshold of 1 were applied. As an exploratory analysis of dynamics, max-normalized trajectories of the 1000 most abundant clonotypes were examined with PCA combined with hierarchical clustering. The CD4 or CD8 phenotype of responding clones was assigned using the separately sequenced CD4+ and CD8+ repertoires. In-frame beta chains were kept once TCRdb had trimmed the public reads at Q25 with fastp and called clones with MiXCR. Every entry covers one CDR3 protein and lists the most common genes and DNA from its rows. These V and J calls originate from TCRdb's pipeline instead of the authors' own analysis. The sample has 100,000 to 130,000 distinct CDR3 sequences on record, 14% of them singletons. The top ten constitute under 45% of the sample.

The sequenced sample consisted of PBMCs or a T cell subset sorted from them (not recorded which). The TCR sequence derives from a man aged 18 to 29 who had mild COVID-19 (a few samples of this study predate the infection). The sample titles of this study are shuffled in the database, so cell type and time point are left out; the donor was told from shared clones.

The nucleotides are TGTGCCAGCAGCCCCAAGAGCGGGGGGGTAGGAGAGACCCAGTACTTC. Its coded protein is CASSPKSGGVGETQYF. The chain was built from TRBV3-1 and TRBJ2-5; the central 10 bases match TRBD2. The CDR1 and CDR2 encoded by the germline V gene (reference sequence) are LGHDT and YNNKEL. The germline V and J ends show losses of 4 bases and 4 bases respectively, and no gene match explains 9 bases of the junction. Measured from the cysteine to the phenylalanine, the CDR3 is 16 residues long. Only the CDR3 DNA stays, 48 bases, in frame from base 1.